The sequence of this T cell receptor (beta chain) was determined in a study of cytomegalovirus exposure and HLA in healthy donors. The wider study: Unique TCRs from HLA-typed donors, 80 million to 100 million of them, were held in an early data release.

A multiplex PCR was run with 60 Vbeta primers and 13 Jbeta primers. TCRdb's copy holds only in-frame clones and misses some; the assay was immunoSEQ multiplex PCR. The sample shows around 150,000 clones, 60% to 85% of them seen only once. In regard to this clone: Its antigen is unidentified.

Study outcomes and limitations: The investigators catalogued 164 TCR beta chains as cytomegalovirus-associated. Rates of TCR association differed by HLA locus in a later analysis, with DRB1 highest and HLA-C lowest.

Specimen: PBMCs. The sequence was obtained from a man between 35 and 55 years old in good health and CMV-seropositive.

DNA of the CDR3: TGCGCCAGCAGCCTGGAGGCAGGGGGCGGGTTTTCCTACGAGCAGTACTTC. It translates to CASSLEAGGGFSYEQYF. The V call is TRBV5-1, the J call TRBJ2-7; TRBD1 aligns across 8 bases. This CDR3 has 17 residues. V gave up 4 bases and J gave up 1 base; unmatched junction bases: 13. The germline V gene has CDR1 SGHRS and CDR2 YFSETQ. Filled out from reference TRBV5-1 and TRBJ2-7, the complete variable domain reads KAGVTQTPRYLIKTRGQQVTLSCSPISGHRSVSWYQQTPGQGLQFLFEYFSETQRNKGNFPGRFSGRQFSNSRSEMNVSTLELGDSALYLCASSLEAGGGFSYEQYFGPGTRLTVT.